Below are 13 T cell receptor beta chains sequenced from a single sample in a study of graft-versus-host responses after intestinal transplantation. Libraries were prepared by immunoSEQ multiplex PCR; TCRdb keeps only in-frame clonotypes and omits some of them. The table shows 17,000 or so clones, with 86% occurring only once. This material consisted of bone marrow, taken approximately 120 days after transplant. The source of these receptors is a human patient who received an intestinal transplant, so some T cells may come from the graft donor.

The V and J genes are TRBV28 and TRBJ1-3; the D is unclear. With 2 bases removed from V and 4 bases from J, the gap between germline ends came to 9 bases. This CDR3 contains 14 residues. The V gene's germline CDR1 is MDHEN and CDR2 SYDVKM. CDR3 amino acids: CASSLGWRGNTIYF. The CDR3 bases are TGTGCCAGCAGTTTAGGTTGGAGGGGAAACACCATATATTTT.

This clone was found a few times. This chain uses TRBV9 with TRBJ2-1; 13 nucleotides align to TRBD2. With V trimmed by 2 bases and J by 8 bases, 10 bases remained unmatched. The CDR3 loop spans 17 amino acids. Germline CDR1 is SGDLS and CDR2 is YYNGEE. The CDR3 protein is CASSVSTSGGIVDEQFF. The CDR3 DNA is TGTGCCAGCAGCGTGTCGACTAGCGGGGGGATAGTCGATGAGCAGTTCTTC.

The rearrangement uses TRBV10-3 and TRBJ2-5; no firm D call. CDR3 length: 13 residues. V lost 6 bases, J lost 0 bases, and 8 bases lay in between. Germline V gene sequence: CDR1 ENHRY, CDR2 SYGVKD. CDR3 in DNA: TGTGCCATCAGCCGCAGAGACCAAGAGACCCAGTACTTC. It encodes CAISRRDQETQYF.

This chain connects TRBV11-2 to TRBJ2-7, with D possibly matching TRBD2 (6 bases). Trimming shortened V by 3 bases and J by 5 bases, and 14 bases separated the two germline ends. Germline loops: CDR1 SGHAT, CDR2 FQNNGV. CDR3 size: 14 residues. This CDR3 reads CASSFVVGGDEQYF. The CDR3 DNA sequence: TGTGCCAGCAGCTTCGTTGTCGGCGGGGACGAGCAGTACTTC.

This clone is termed large. CDR3: CASSYGIRDRDGGYTF. The CDR3 nucleotides are TGTGCCAGCAGTTACGGTATCCGGGACAGGGACGGCGGCTACACCTTC. J is TRBJ1-2 and V is TRBV6-5; TRBD1 matches at 9 bases. V was pared by 2 bases and J by 8 bases, with 12 bases of the junction left unmatched. CDR3 size: 16 residues. Germline assignment: CDR1 MNHEY and CDR2 SVGAGI.

V and J are TRBV5-3 and TRBJ2-7; D not certain. TRBV5-3 is sorted into the ORF group, with uncertain function. The length of the CDR3 is 12 residues. V shed 1 base and J shed 3 bases, with 5 bases lying between them. CDR3 in amino acids: CARSLRDYEQYF. CDR3 sequence (DNA): TGTGCCAGAAGCTTGAGGGACTACGAGCAGTACTTC.

The rearrangement links TRBV7-8 to TRBJ2-7, with 10 bases matching TRBD2. This CDR3 is built from 16 residues. The ends lost 4 bases at V and 6 bases at J; junction bases unmatched: 12. Germline V gene data show CDR1 as SGHVS and CDR2 as FQNEAQ. The CDR3 DNA reads as TGTGCCAGCAGCTCGATAGCGGGAGGAGGTCGTGGCGAGCAGTACTTC. Encoded protein: CASSSIAGGGRGEQYF.

The chain combines TRBV28 with TRBJ1-1; the D gene is possibly TRBD1 (6 bases). Germline V CDR1 and CDR2: MDHEN, SYDVKM. The V end was cut by 4 bases, the J end by 1 base, with 16 bases between. The CDR3 sequence is 16 residues long. The CDR3 DNA reads TGTGCCAGCAGTTCCCCTCCAGCGGGACAGAACACTGAAGCTTTCTTT. Protein product: CASSSPPAGQNTEAFF.

The chain employs TRBV19 and TRBJ2-1; D possibly corresponds to TRBD1 (6 bases). The CDR3 runs 13 residues. Between the trimmed V and J ends, which lost 6 bases and 8 bases, there was a span of 14 bases. Per germline, CDR1 LNHDA and CDR2 SQIVND (reference sequence). The CDR3 DNA reads TGTGCCAGTAGCGGGCAGGGGTGGCATGAGCAGTTCTTC. Protein sequence: CASSGQGWHEQFF.

The count of this clone is one. V gene TRBV19 combines with J gene TRBJ2-2, with D possibly being TRBD2 (6 bases). V was pared by 9 bases and J by 3 bases, with 14 bases between. CDR1 and CDR2 (germline): LNHDA, SQIVND (reference sequence). The CDR3 loop spans 14 amino acids. For the CDR3, the DNA is TGTGCCAGGAGACTAGTCTTTCACACCGGGGAGCTGTTTTTT. Translation gives CARRLVFHTGELFF.

The J gene is TRBJ1-1, the V gene TRBV14, with 8 bases that match TRBD1. Germline V gene lookup returns CDR1 SGHDN and CDR2 FVKESK. Losses at the gene ends were 0 bases for V and 10 bases for J; bases not matched to a gene: 10. This CDR3 comprises 15 residues. Here the CDR3 DNA reads TGTGCCAGCAGCCAAGATATAATCGGAACAGGGGGAGCTTTCTTT. Translated: CASSQDIIGTGGAFF.

V usage is TRBV5-1 and J usage is TRBJ2-6; D not resolved. Trimming removed 3 bases from V and 7 bases from J, with 11 bases in between. Germline CDR1 reads SGHRS; CDR2 reads YFSETQ. The CDR3 has 14 amino acids. CDR3 amino acids: CASSYASGANVLTF. CDR3 DNA: TGCGCCAGCAGCTACGCCTCAGGAGCCAACGTCCTGACTTTC.

The V call is TRBV28, the J call TRBJ1-5; D remains unclear. This CDR3 has 14 amino acids. The germline V and J ends were trimmed by 5 bases and 0 bases, with 8 bases remaining between them. CDR1 is MDHEN and CDR2 is SYDVKM in the germline V gene. CDR3 residues: CASSLLFSNQPQHF. The CDR3 coding sequence is TGTGCCAGCAGTCTCCTTTTTAGCAATCAGCCCCAGCATTTT.